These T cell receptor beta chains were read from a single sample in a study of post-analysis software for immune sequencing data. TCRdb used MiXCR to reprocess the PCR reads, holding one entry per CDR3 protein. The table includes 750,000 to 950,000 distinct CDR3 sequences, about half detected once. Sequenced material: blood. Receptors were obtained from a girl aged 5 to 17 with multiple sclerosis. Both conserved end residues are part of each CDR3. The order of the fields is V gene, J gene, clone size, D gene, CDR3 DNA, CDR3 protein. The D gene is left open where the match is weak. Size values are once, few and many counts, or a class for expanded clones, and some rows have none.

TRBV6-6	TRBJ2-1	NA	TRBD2	TGTGCCAGCAGTTCTAGCGGGAATACGAACAATGAGCAGTTCTTC	CASSSSGNTNNEQFF
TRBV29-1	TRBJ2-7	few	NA	TGCAGCGTTGGACGCCGAGGGTGGCTCAACGAGCAGTACTTC	CSVGRRGWLNEQYF
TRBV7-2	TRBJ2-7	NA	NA	TGTGCCAGCAGCAGAGGGTACAGGGTCTACGGGCAGTACTTC	CASSRGYRVYGQYF
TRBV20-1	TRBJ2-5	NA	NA	TGCAGTGCGCAGACATTGGGGGCTCAAGAGACCCAGTACTTC	CSAQTLGAQETQYF
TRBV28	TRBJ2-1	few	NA	TGTGCCAGCAGTTCGGCGGGATTGATGTTCTTC	CASSSAGLMFF
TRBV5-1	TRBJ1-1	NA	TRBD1	TGCGCCAGCAGCCCCGCCCAACAGGGGGCATACACTGAAGCTTTCTTT	CASSPAQQGAYTEAFF
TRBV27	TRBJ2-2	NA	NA	TGTGCCAGCAGAAAGAACACCGGGGAGCTGTTTTTT	CASRKNTGELFF
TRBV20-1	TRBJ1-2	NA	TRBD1	TGCAGTGCTAGAAGACAGGGACTAGCTAACTATGGCTACACCTTC	CSARRQGLANYGYTF
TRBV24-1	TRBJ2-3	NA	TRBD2	TGTGCCACCCGGGCGGGAGGTCGAACAGATGCGCAGTATTTT	CATRAGGRTDAQYF
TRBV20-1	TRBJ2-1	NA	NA	TGCAGTGCTAGAGACAGGGGTGAGCAGTTCTTC	CSARDRGEQFF
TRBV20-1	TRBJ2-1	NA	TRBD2	TGCAGTGCTAGAGATCTGGGACGGACCCTACTAGCGGGAGTCAACAATGAGCAGTTCTTC	CSARDLGRTLLAGVNNEQFF
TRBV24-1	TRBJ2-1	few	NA	TGTGCCACCAGTGATAACCAACAGGGCTACAGGGATGAGCAGTTCTTC	CATSDNQQGYRDEQFF